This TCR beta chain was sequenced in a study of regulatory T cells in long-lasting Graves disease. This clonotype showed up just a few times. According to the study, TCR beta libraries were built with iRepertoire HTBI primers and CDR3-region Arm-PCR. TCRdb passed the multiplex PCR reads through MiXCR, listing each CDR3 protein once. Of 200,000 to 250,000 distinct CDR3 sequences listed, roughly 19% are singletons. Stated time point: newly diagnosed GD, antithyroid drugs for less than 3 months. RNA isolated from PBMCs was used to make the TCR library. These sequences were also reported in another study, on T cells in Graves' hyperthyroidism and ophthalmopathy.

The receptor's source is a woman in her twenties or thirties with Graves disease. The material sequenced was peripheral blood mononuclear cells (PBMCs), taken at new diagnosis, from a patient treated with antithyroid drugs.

The CDR3 here is CASSFAGGTANSNEQFF. CDR3 sequence (DNA): TGTGCCAGCAGTTTTGCAGGGGGGACCGCAAACAGCAATGAGCAGTTCTTC. The chain combines TRBV28 with TRBJ2-1; tentative D call: TRBD1 (7 bases). The CDR3 is 17 amino acids. Trimming removed 3 bases from V and 6 bases from J, with 21 bases in between. Germline values: CDR1 MDHEN, CDR2 SYDVKM.